This is a list of T cell receptor beta chains from one sample in a study of OX40 agonist ivuxolimab in advanced cancers. Here immunoSEQ multiplex PCR was the method, and the copy in TCRdb shows in-frame clones only, minus some. The data contain tens of thousands of clones, around 81% of them seen just once; the ten biggest clones take up over 5%. The sample consisted of CD4+ or CD8+ T cells sorted from blood, taken in a trial of the OX40 agonist ivuxolimab. These receptor sequences come from an adult with an advanced solid tumor such as melanoma, head and neck, liver or kidney cancer. Both conserved end residues are part of each CDR3. The D gene is left open where the match is weak. Size is omitted from some rows. Given values are once, few, many or a class for expanded clones.

>.|TRBJ2-1|15|TRBV9|.
CASSASGLLYNEQFF
TGTGCCAGCAGCGCCAGCGGGCTCCTTTACAATGAGCAGTTCTTC
>once|TRBJ2-7|15|TRBV5-4|TRBD2
CASSPGLAPTYEQYF
TGTGCCAGCAGCCCGGGACTAGCACCAACCTACGAGCAGTACTTC
>.|TRBJ1-1|14|TRBV5-1|.
CVSSLVVADTEAFF
TGCGTCAGCAGCTTGGTGGTGGCGGACACTGAAGCTTTCTTT
>.|TRBJ2-5|12|TRBV9|.
CASSVEGDTQYF
TGTGCCAGCAGCGTAGAAGGGGACACCCAGTACTTC
>.|TRBJ2-2|17|TRBV4-3|TRBD1
CASSQEWQGAGTGELFF
TGCGCCAGCAGCCAAGAATGGCAGGGGGCCGGCACCGGGGAGCTGTTTTTT
>.|TRBJ1-1|14|TRBV27|.
CASSLGGSVAEAFF
TGTGCCAGCAGTTTAGGGGGATCGGTCGCTGAAGCTTTCTTT
>once|TRBJ2-5|12|TRBV6-1|.
CASSEWGETQYF
TGTGCCAGCAGTGAATGGGGTGAGACCCAGTACTTC
>.|TRBJ2-1|17|TRBV4-1|TRBD2
CASSLLVAGTGQGEQFF
TGCGCCAGCAGCCTTCTTGTAGCGGGAACCGGTCAGGGTGAGCAGTTCTTC
>.|TRBJ2-5|14|TRBV27|.
CASSFRDSQETQYF
TGTGCCAGCAGTTTCCGGGACTCGCAAGAGACCCAGTACTTC
>.|TRBJ1-1|12|TRBV11-2|.
CASSLEYTEAFF
TGTGCCAGCAGCTTAGAATACACTGAAGCTTTCTTT
>.|TRBJ2-5|16|TRBV28|TRBD2
CASSSYWTSAQETQYF
TGTGCCAGCAGTTCCTACTGGACTAGCGCACAAGAGACCCAGTACTTC
>few|TRBJ2-7|13|TRBV30|.
CAWSPGTYYEQYF
TGTGCCTGGAGCCCCGGGACTTACTACGAGCAGTACTTC
>.|TRBJ2-1|13|TRBV6-5|.
CASSYAPVNEQFF
TGTGCCAGCAGTTACGCGCCAGTGAATGAGCAGTTCTTC
>.|TRBJ2-7|16|TRBV30|TRBD2
CAWSGEGGMATYEQYF
TGTGCCTGGAGTGGGGAGGGAGGGATGGCTACCTACGAGCAGTACTTC
>.|TRBJ2-1|17|TRBV19|TRBD1
CASSRTGTGIVGDEQFF
TGTGCCAGTAGTAGAACCGGGACAGGGATAGTTGGCGATGAGCAGTTCTTC
>.|TRBJ2-3|15|TRBV15|TRBD2
CATSILAGITDTQYF
TGTGCCACCAGCATTCTAGCGGGGATAACAGATACGCAGTATTTT
>.|TRBJ1-1|13|TRBV28|.
CASSSGESGEAFF
TGTGCCAGCAGTTCGGGAGAGTCGGGTGAAGCTTTCTTT
>.|TRBJ2-1|13|TRBV5-4|.
CASSFTGSGEQFF
TGTGCCAGCAGCTTCACAGGGTCAGGGGAGCAGTTCTTC
>.|TRBJ2-7|16|TRBV29-1|TRBD2
CSVEDPAAGSTYEQYF
TGCAGCGTTGAAGATCCGGCAGCGGGAAGTACCTACGAGCAGTACTTC
>few|TRBJ1-2|15|TRBV4-2|TRBD1
CASSQNDRVNYGYTF
TGTGCCAGCAGCCAAAACGACAGGGTGAACTATGGCTACACCTTC
>few|TRBJ2-4|14|TRBV7-8|.
CASSLGSEENIQYF
TGTGCCAGCAGCTTAGGGTCCGAGGAGAACATTCAGTACTTC
>.|TRBJ1-2|14|TRBV5-1|.
CASSLGGGIYGYTF
TGCGCCAGCAGCTTGGGCGGAGGGATCTATGGCTACACCTTC
>.|TRBJ2-1|13|TRBV15|.
CATSRPGDLEQFF
TGTGCCACCAGCAGACCAGGGGACCTCGAGCAGTTCTTC
>.|TRBJ1-5|17|TRBV29-1|TRBD1
CSVEDREGLYSNQPQHF
TGCAGCGTGGAGGACAGGGAAGGGCTATACAGCAATCAGCCCCAGCATTTT
>.|TRBJ2-1|17|TRBV15|TRBD2
CATSSPLSGRAYNEQFF
TGTGCCACCAGCTCCCCGTTAAGCGGGAGGGCCTACAATGAGCAGTTCTTC